Listed below are T cell receptor beta chains from one sample, sequenced in a study of blood T cell repertoires in COVID-19. TCRdb's copy holds only in-frame clones and misses some; the assay was immunoSEQ multiplex PCR. The sample holds about 100,000 clones, about 82% seen once. Sequencing was done on a sample of peripheral blood. These receptors were obtained from a middle-aged man with active or convalescent COVID-19. Both conserved end residues are part of each CDR3. A D gene is named only where the DNA matches it firmly.

-,TRBJ1-1,TRBV10-3,CAITTDSDTEAFF,TGTGCCATCACCACGGACAGCGACACTGAAGCTTTCTTT
TRBD1,TRBJ1-2,TRBV29-1,CSVEGQTNYGYTF,TGCAGCGTGGAGGGACAGACCAACTATGGCTACACCTTC
TRBD1,TRBJ1-4,TRBV5-1,CASTMGGTGNEKLFF,TGCGCCAGCACCATGGGCGGGACAGGAAATGAAAAACTGTTTTTT
-,TRBJ2-7,TRBV9,CASSEAGSATAEQYF,TGTGCCAGCAGCGAAGCTGGGTCAGCGACGGCCGAGCAGTACTTC
TRBD2,TRBJ2-1,TRBV5-4,CASSAEGLAGTREQFF,TGTGCCAGCAGCGCGGAGGGACTAGCGGGGACTAGGGAGCAGTTCTTC
-,TRBJ2-7,TRBV4-1,CASSHGRGKYEQYF,TGCGCCAGCAGCCACGGAAGAGGTAAATACGAGCAGTACTTC
-,TRBJ1-1,TRBV5-1,CASSPGRGNTEAFF,TGCGCCAGCAGCCCTGGACGGGGGAACACTGAAGCTTTCTTT
-,TRBJ2-2,TRBV19,CASSIDPAGGGTGELFF,TGTGCCAGTAGTATAGATCCGGCAGGGGGAGGTACCGGGGAGCTGTTTTTT
TRBD1,TRBJ1-1,TRBV7-6,CASSLGGGQGEAFF,TGTGCCAGCAGCTTAGGGGGGGGACAGGGTGAAGCTTTCTTT
TRBD1,TRBJ1-5,TRBV3-1/TRBV3-2,CASSHGQGDQPQHF,TGTGCCAGCAGCCATGGACAGGGAGATCAGCCCCAGCATTTT
-,TRBJ1-2,TRBV5-6,CASSREYGYTF,TGTGCCAGCAGCCGGGAATATGGCTACACCTTC